This T cell receptor beta chain originates from a study of T cells after yellow fever vaccination. With respect to this clonotype: As yet, its antigen is unknown.

Study-wide results and limits: Subsequent booster samples again held most clones from primary vaccination (just under 98% CD4, 85% to 90% CD8).

The CDR3 covers 12 residues. The V end was cut by 1 base, the J end by 9 bases, with 7 bases between. Germline V gene lookup returns CDR1 SGHTA and CDR2 FQGNSA. Researchers made TCR cDNA using 5'RACE template switching, and this step added a universal primer site and UMIs. Each CDR3 protein gets one entry after TCRdb re-called the 5' RACE reads with MiXCR. The sample contains roughly 500,000 distinct CDR3 sequences, 19% of which appear only once. This chain connects TRBV7-2 to TRBJ2-1; D gene ambiguous. The TCR comes from a young man who received the YFV17D yellow fever vaccine. The input for sequencing was PBMCs, taken 15 days after the yellow fever booster vaccination. The CDR3 bases are TGTGCCAGCAGCTTAGAACAGATTGAGCAGTTCTTC. As protein: CASSLEQIEQFF. The full variable domain, with the rest looked up from reference TRBV7-2 and TRBJ2-1, is GAGVSQSPSNKVTEKGKDVELRCDPISGHTALYWYRQSLGQGLEFLIYFQGNSAPDKSGLPSDRFSAERTGGSVSTLTIQRTQQEDSAVYLCASSLEQIEQFFGPGTRLTVL.